Each of the 10 T cell receptor beta chains below was sequenced from the same sample in a study of OX40 agonist ivuxolimab in advanced cancers. The assay was immunoSEQ multiplex PCR, and TCRdb's table has in-frame clones only and misses some. There are some 60,000 clones in the sample; roughly nine tenths occur only once, and roughly 1.9% lies in the top ten. Sequences were derived from CD4+ or CD8+ T cells sorted from blood, sampled in a trial of the OX40 agonist ivuxolimab. The receptors here all came from an adult with an advanced solid tumor such as melanoma, head and neck, liver or kidney cancer.

The CDR3 DNA follows: TGTGCAAGTCGCTTACTTCCGGACAGTCTTAATGAAAAACTGTTTTTT. It is translated as CASRLLPDSLNEKLFF. V and J are TRBV12-2 and TRBJ1-4; the D segment call TRBD1 is taken from the table without a DNA check. TRBV12-2 is assigned pseudogene status. The length of the CDR3 is 16 residues.

The rearrangement links TRBV11-3 to TRBJ2-3, with 7 bases matching TRBD2. Germline assignment: CDR1 SGHNT and CDR2 YENEEA. With V trimmed by 1 base and J by 4 bases, 5 bases remained unmatched. The CDR3 totals 15 residues. The CDR3 sequence: CASSLGGSPPDTQYF. CDR3 nucleotide sequence: TGTGCCAGCAGCTTAGGCGGGAGCCCCCCAGATACGCAGTATTTT.

The genes are TRBV18 and TRBJ2-7; D remains unclear. The V and J ends lost 4 bases and 0 bases respectively, with 10 bases between them. CDR3 size: 14 residues. Germline V lookup: CDR1 KGHSH, CDR2 LQKENI. This chain's CDR3 is CASSLGRNSYEQYF. Written as DNA, the CDR3 is TGTGCCAGCTCACTAGGACGGAACTCCTACGAGCAGTACTTC.

The chain joins TRBV30 to TRBJ1-2; D is possibly TRBD1 (5 bases). Trimming removed 7 bases from V and 8 bases from J, with 17 bases in between. Germline V CDR1 and CDR2: GTSNPN, SVGIG (reference sequence). CDR3 length equals 12 residues. CDR3 sequence reads: CAYGGPGGGYTF. CDR3 bases: TGTGCCTACGGAGGGCCCGGGGGGGGCTACACCTTC.

The chain combines TRBV25-1 with TRBJ1-1, with 11 bases fitting TRBD1. The J segment lost 6 bases and the V segment lost 4 bases, leaving 10 bases of the junction unmatched. CDR1 is MGHDK, CDR2 SYGVNS, per germline. The CDR3 is made up of 16 amino acids. In DNA, the CDR3 is TGTGCCAGCAGTGTTAATACGGGACAGGGGGTCGCTGAAGCTTTCTTT. This translates into CASSVNTGQGVAEAFF.

The genes are TRBV7-9 and TRBJ2-5; D is unclear. This CDR3 contains 11 residues. Trimming shortened V by 4 bases and J by 7 bases, and 7 bases separated the two germline ends. The germline V gene has CDR1 SEHNR and CDR2 FQNEAQ (reference sequence). CDR3 sequence: CASSSPRTQYF. The CDR3 nucleotides read TGTGCCAGCAGCTCCCCTCGGACCCAGTACTTC. The whole variable domain, filled in from reference TRBV7-9 and TRBJ2-5, reads DTGVSQNPRHKITKRGQNVTFRCDPISEHNRLYWYRQTLGQGPEFLTYFQNEAQLEKSRLLSDRFSAERPKGSFSTLEIQRTEQGDSAMYLCASSSPRTQYFGPGTRLLVL.

The chain uses TRBV6-1 and TRBJ2-1, with 10 bases that match TRBD1. The CDR3 totals 14 residues. V lost 4 bases, J lost 6 bases, and 3 bases stayed unmatched. Germline-derived CDR1 and CDR2 are MNHNS and SASEGT. Here the CDR3 reads CASSGQGASNEQFF. CDR3 bases: TGTGCCAGCAGTGGACAGGGGGCAAGCAATGAGCAGTTCTTC.

This chain links TRBV6-1 with TRBJ2-7, with 8 bases aligning to TRBD2. After removal of 0 bases from V and 0 bases from J, the junction contained 4 bases not matched to a gene. Per the germline V gene, CDR1 is MNHNS and CDR2 is SASEGT. The CDR3 spans 16 residues. CDR3 region: CASSEALADYSYEQYF. For the CDR3, the DNA is TGTGCCAGCAGTGAAGCACTAGCGGACTACTCCTACGAGCAGTACTTC.

The chain is built from TRBV19 and TRBJ2-7, with D perhaps given as TRBD1 or TRBD2 (5 bases each). The CDR3 runs to 14 residues. Between the trimmed V and J ends, which lost 6 bases and 0 bases, there was a span of 12 bases. Germline-derived CDR1 and CDR2 are LNHDA and SQIVND (reference sequence). The CDR3 bases are TGTGCCAGTAGACCGGGACCGGGCTCCTACGAGCAGTACTTC. It yields the protein CASRPGPGSYEQYF.

V usage is TRBV19 and J usage is TRBJ2-3; 9 bases fit TRBD2. The germline CDR1 and CDR2 sequences are LNHDA and SQIVND (reference sequence). CDR3 length: 16 amino acids. V was clipped by 3 bases and J by 2 bases; unmatched bases: 6. The CDR3 DNA reads TGTGCCAGTAGTATTTCGACTAGCGGCCCCACAGATACGCAGTATTTT. Translation gives CASSISTSGPTDTQYF.